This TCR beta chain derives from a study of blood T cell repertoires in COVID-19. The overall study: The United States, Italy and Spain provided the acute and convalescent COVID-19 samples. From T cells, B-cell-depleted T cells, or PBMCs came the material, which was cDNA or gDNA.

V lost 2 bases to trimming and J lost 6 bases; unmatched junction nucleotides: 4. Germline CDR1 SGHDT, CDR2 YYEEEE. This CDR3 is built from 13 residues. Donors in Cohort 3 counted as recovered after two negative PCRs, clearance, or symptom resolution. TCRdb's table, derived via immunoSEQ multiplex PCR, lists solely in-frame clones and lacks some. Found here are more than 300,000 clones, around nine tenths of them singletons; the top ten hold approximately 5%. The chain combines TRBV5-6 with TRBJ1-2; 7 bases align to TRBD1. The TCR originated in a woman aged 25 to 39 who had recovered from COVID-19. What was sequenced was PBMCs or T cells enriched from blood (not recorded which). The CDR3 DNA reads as TGTGCCAGCAGCTTAAGTCAGGGGGATGGCTACACCTTC. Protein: CASSLSQGDGYTF.